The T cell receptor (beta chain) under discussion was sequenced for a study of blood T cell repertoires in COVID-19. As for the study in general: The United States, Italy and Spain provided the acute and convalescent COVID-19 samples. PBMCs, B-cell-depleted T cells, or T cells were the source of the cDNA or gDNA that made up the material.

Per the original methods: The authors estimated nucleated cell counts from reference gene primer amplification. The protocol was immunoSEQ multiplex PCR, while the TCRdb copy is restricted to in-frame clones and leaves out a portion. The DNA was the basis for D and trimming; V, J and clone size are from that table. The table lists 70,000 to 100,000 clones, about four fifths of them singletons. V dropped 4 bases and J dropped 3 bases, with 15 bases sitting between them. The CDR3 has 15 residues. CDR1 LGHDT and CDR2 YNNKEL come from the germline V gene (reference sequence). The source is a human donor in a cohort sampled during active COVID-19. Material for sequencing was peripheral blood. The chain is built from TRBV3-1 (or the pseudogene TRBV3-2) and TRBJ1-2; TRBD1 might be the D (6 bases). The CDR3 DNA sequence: TGTGCCAGCAGCCCACTGAGGGGGGGCTACTATGGCTACACCTTC. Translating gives CASSPLRGGYYGYTF.